Sequencing of this TCR beta chain was carried out in a study of T cells in Graves' hyperthyroidism and ophthalmopathy. Regarding the study as a whole: Among clonotypes expanded in thyroid above 0.001, most were also found in blood.

Amplified TCR beta CDR3 regions derived from RNA transcripts. During a first-round RT-PCR of the TCR CDR3, the HTBI primer set was used. TCRdb processed the multiplex PCR reads anew with MiXCR; each CDR3 protein has one entry. The sample consists of 750,000 to 900,000 distinct CDR3 sequences, 38% of them appearing once. The V end was cut by 3 bases, the J end by 9 bases, with 13 bases between. CDR3 size: 14 residues. Germline CDR1 SGDLS, CDR2 YYNGEE. Diagnostic assessment was based on clinical symptoms, serum thyroxine and TRAb, thyroid ultrasound and orbital computed tomography. There are many counts of this clonotype. Its antigen is undetermined.

Sequences were obtained from blood. V is TRBV9 and J is TRBJ1-6, with D possibly matching TRBD1 (6 bases). This sequence was found in a man aged 18-30 years with Graves' hyperthyroidism. The chain's CDR3 is CASSGRQDSSPLHF. The CDR3 DNA is TGTGCCAGCAGCGGCCGACAGGACAGTTCACCCCTCCACTTT.